These 11 T cell receptor beta chains were sequenced from one sample in a study of blood T cells in healthy people across ages. Together with a sample-barcoded 5' primer, a J-beta primer mix was included in a second PCR lasting roughly 6 to 12 cycles. TCRdb fed the 5' RACE reads into MiXCR, producing one record per CDR3 protein. The sample comprises approximately 880,000 distinct CDR3 sequences, about 48% of which are singletons, and around an eighth rests with the top ten. Source material: blood. Source of these receptors: a man in his thirties or forties in good health.

The table lists this clonotype with a few counts. The genes are TRBV4-1 and TRBJ2-7; 7 nucleotides agree with TRBD2. The germline V gene has CDR1 MGHRA and CDR2 YSYEKL. After removal of 3 bases from V and 2 bases from J, the junction contained 7 bases not matched to a gene. The CDR3 length is 15 residues. CDR3 in amino acids: CASSHETRGAYEQYF. The CDR3 DNA is TGCGCCAGCAGCCACGAAACTCGGGGGGCCTACGAGCAGTACTTC.

The chain combines TRBV7-9 with TRBJ2-7; D might be TRBD1 (5 bases). The end of the DNA aligns better with TRBJ2-5, so the J call may be wrong. Looked up from germline, CDR1 is SEHNR and CDR2 is FQNEAQ (reference sequence). CDR3 length equals 15 residues. The DNA for the CDR3 is TGTGCCAGCAGCTCCGATTCACGACAGAAAGAGACCCAGTACTTC. Residues: CASSSDSRQKETQYF.

This clonotype was counted many times. The rearrangement uses TRBV10-3 and TRBJ2-3; TRBD2 aligns across 10 bases. Germline V gives CDR1 ENHRY, CDR2 SYGVKD. The CDR3 length is 15 residues. With 6 bases clipped from V and 2 bases from J, the junction kept 5 bases outside the gene matches. The CDR3 nucleotides read TGTGCCATCAGCCTAGCGGGGGCTTCCACAGATACGCAGTATTTT. Its translation: CAISLAGASTDTQYF.

The rearrangement uses TRBV9 and TRBJ2-1; TRBD2 matches at 10 bases. The CDR3 is 16 amino acids. Trimming at V came to 3 bases and at J to 5 bases, leaving 8 bases not matched to a gene. CDR1 and CDR2 (germline): SGDLS, YYNGEE. The CDR3 loop is CASSAILAGLHNEQFF. CDR3 nucleotide sequence: TGTGCCAGCAGCGCGATACTAGCGGGGTTACACAATGAGCAGTTCTTC.

This clonotype was detected only a few times. V is TRBV29-1 and J is TRBJ2-2; D may correspond to TRBD1 or TRBD2 (5 bases each). From germline, CDR1 is SQVTM and CDR2 ANQGSEA. Trimming left V 0 bases short and J 2 bases short, with 10 bases between. CDR3 length: 15 residues. CDR3 loop: CSVEEGRLNTGELFF. The DNA for the CDR3 is TGCAGCGTTGAAGAGGGACGGTTAAACACCGGGGAGCTGTTTTTT.

This chain connects TRBV25-1 to TRBJ1-6; 7 bases match TRBD1. J gave up 8 bases and V 7 bases, and 8 bases lay outside the gene matches. From germline, CDR1 is MGHDK and CDR2 SYGVNS. The CDR3 totals 14 residues. For the CDR3, the DNA is TGTGCCAGCAACCAAGGCCAGGGGGATTCACCCCTCCACTTT. Amino acid sequence: CASNQGQGDSPLHF. Variable domain in full (rest from reference TRBV25-1 and TRBJ1-6): EADIYQTPRYLVIGTGKKITLECSQTMGHDKMYWYQQDPGMELHLIHYSYGVNSTEKGDLSSESTVSRIRTEHFPLTLESARPSHTSQYLCASNQGQGDSPLHFGNGTRLTVT.

This chain links TRBV28 with TRBJ2-7; unclear D gene. Per the germline V gene, CDR1 is MDHEN and CDR2 is SYDVKM. Trimming removed 8 bases from V and 0 bases from J, with 11 bases in between. The CDR3 consists of 13 residues. The CDR3 loop reads CASGSPSSYEQYF. CDR3 nucleotide sequence: TGTGCCAGCGGTAGCCCGAGCTCCTACGAGCAGTACTTC.

This clonotype has just a few counts. The CDR3 DNA reads as TGTGCCAGCAGCTTAGACAGGCCCTCCTACGAGCAGTACTTC. Translation: CASSLDRPSYEQYF. The chain has TRBV7-8 and TRBJ2-7, with D perhaps TRBD1 (5 bases). Trimming pared 1 base from V and 0 bases from J, leaving 7 bases between. The germline CDR1 and CDR2 sequences are SGHVS and FQNEAQ. CDR3 size: 14 residues.

A few counts support this clonotype. This sequence joins TRBV24-1 and TRBJ2-5, with D unclear. The germline V gene encodes CDR1 KGHDR and CDR2 SFDVKD. This CDR3 is built from 13 residues. V was clipped by 4 bases and J by 0 bases, with 5 bases between them. CDR3 protein: CATSDRNQETQYF. DNA of the CDR3: TGTGCCACCAGTGACCGTAACCAAGAGACCCAGTACTTC.

At least ten counts were recorded for this clonotype. This rearrangement joins TRBV27 to TRBJ1-2, with a possible D match to TRBD1 (6 bases). Trimming cost V 6 bases and J 1 base, with 12 bases left between them. CDR1 and CDR2 (germline): MNHEY, SMNVEV (reference sequence). This CDR3 contains 14 residues. CDR3 sequence (DNA): TGTGCCAGCAGCCCTCGGGGGCTTAACTATGGCTACACCTTC. This sequence encodes CASSPRGLNYGYTF.

This clonotype was detected a few times. This sequence joins TRBV7-2 and TRBJ2-3; 10 bases line up with TRBD2. From germline, CDR1 is SGHTA and CDR2 FQGNSA. The CDR3 extends over 16 amino acids. With V trimmed by 4 bases and J by 3 bases, 7 bases remained unmatched. CDR3 coding DNA: TGTGCCAGCAGCTGGCGAAGCGGGGGGGGAACAGATACGCAGTATTTT. It codes for CASSWRSGGGTDTQYF.